A selection of T cell receptor beta chains follows, all from one sample in a study of neurological immune-mediated disorders. TCRdb reprocessed the 5' RACE reads via MiXCR and lists one record per CDR3 protein. The table has 45,000 or so distinct CDR3 sequences, just under 6.5% seen once; the top ten hold around 0.55%. Material: CD4+ T cells from blood. These receptors originate from a middle-aged woman in good health. Both conserved end residues are part of each CDR3. A D gene is named only where the DNA matches it firmly. Clone size appears in some rows only: once, few, many, or a class for an expanded clone.

D gene | clone size | J gene | V gene | CDR3 DNA | CDR3 protein
TRBD2 | many | TRBJ2-3 | TRBV7-2 | TGTGCCAGCAGCTTAGGGACTAGCCTTACAGATACGCAGTATTTT | CASSLGTSLTDTQYF
. | many | TRBJ2-3 | TRBV27 | TGTGCCAGCAGTGAGGACCCAGATACGCAGTATTTT | CASSEDPDTQYF
. | many | TRBJ2-5 | TRBV20-1 | TGCAGTGCTAGAGACCGCCTGACAGGAGAGACCCAGTACTTC | CSARDRLTGETQYF
TRBD1 | many | TRBJ2-5 | TRBV5-1 | TGCGCCAGCAGCTCCCAGACAGGGGTCTTTCAAGAGACCCAGTACTTC | CASSSQTGVFQETQYF
. | many | TRBJ2-7 | TRBV7-2 | TGTGCCAGCAGCTATTCGGGGGGCAACGAGCAGTACTTC | CASSYSGGNEQYF
TRBD1 | many | TRBJ2-7 | TRBV7-9 | TGTGCCAGCAGCCGGGGACAGCCGAACTACGAGCAGTACTTC | CASSRGQPNYEQYF
. | many | TRBJ2-3 | TRBV11-2 | TGTGCCAGCAGCTTATTTGTGGCAGATACGCAGTATTTT | CASSLFVADTQYF
. | many | TRBJ1-1 | TRBV6-5 | TGTGCCAGCACCTCCGGGACAAAAGAAGCTTTCTTT | CASTSGTKEAFF
. | many | TRBJ2-3 | TRBV20-1 | TGCCTCATTTCGGGGACGGTTACAGATACGCAGTATTTT | CLISGTVTDTQYF
. | many | TRBJ1-2 | TRBV9 | TGTGCCAGCAGCTCACCGACGGGGGGTCCCGGCTACACCTTC | CASSSPTGGPGYTF
TRBD1 | many | TRBJ2-1 | TRBV12-5 | TGTGCTAGTGGACGGACAGGGGCAGGAAATGAGCAGTTCTTC | CASGRTGAGNEQFF
. | many | TRBJ1-1 | TRBV20-1 | TGCAGTGCTAGAGCACCGAGGGGGGATGGCACTGAAGCTTTCTTT | CSARAPRGDGTEAFF
. | many | TRBJ2-7 | TRBV3-1 | TGTGCCAGCAGCCAACCAGAGGGTCGGGGCTCCTACGAGCAGTACTTC | CASSQPEGRGSYEQYF
. | many | TRBJ2-1 | TRBV10-3 | TGTGCCATCAGTCGCAATAGTGACAATGAGCAGTTCTTC | CAISRNSDNEQFF
TRBD2 | many | TRBJ2-3 | TRBV4-3 | TGCGCCAGCACCCTAACTAGCGGGAGCCCAGATACGCAGTATTTT | CASTLTSGSPDTQYF
. | many | TRBJ2-3 | TRBV6-5 | TGTGCCAGCACCCGCGGGACACTAAGCACAGATACGCAGTATTTT | CASTRGTLSTDTQYF
. | many | TRBJ1-2 | TRBV28 | TGTGCCAGCAGTTTCCCGGAGGGATATGGCTACACCTTC | CASSFPEGYGYTF
TRBD1 | many | TRBJ1-6 | TRBV5-1 | TGCGCCAGCAGCTTGGCGGCAGGGGGCGATTCACCCCTCCACTTT | CASSLAAGGDSPLHF
TRBD2 | many | TRBJ2-2 | TRBV11-2 | TGTGCCAGCAGCTTCAGCGGGAGGGCCAACACCGGGGAGCTGTTTTTT | CASSFSGRANTGELFF
TRBD2 | many | TRBJ2-7 | TRBV7-8 | TGTGCCAGCAGCGCGACGGGACTAGCAGGAGGCGACGAGCAGTACTTC | CASSATGLAGGDEQYF
TRBD1 | . | TRBJ2-5 | TRBV6-5 | TGTGTCAGCAGAAAAGGACAGGGGGGAGAGACCCAGTACTTC | CVSRKGQGGETQYF
. | many | TRBJ1-1 | TRBV3-1 | TGTGCCAGCAGCAGAGCCCTGTCGGGACCCCGTAACACTGAAGCTTTCTTT | CASSRALSGPRNTEAFF
. | many | TRBJ2-7 | TRBV7-2 | TGTGCCAGCAGCTCCCCCAGGGTTTCCGAGCAGTACTTC | CASSSPRVSEQYF
. | many | TRBJ2-7 | TRBV20-1 | TGCAGTGCTAGAGACATGGGCGGAATTTACGAGCAGTACTTC | CSARDMGGIYEQYF
. | many | TRBJ2-5 | TRBV7-2 | TGTGCCAGCAGCTTAGACGGGGCGGGGCTTGGGACCCAGTACTTC | CASSLDGAGLGTQYF
. | many | TRBJ2-1 | TRBV24-1 | TGTGCCACCTCCGCTCGGTACAATGAGCAGTTCTTC | CATSARYNEQFF
. | many | TRBJ1-4 | TRBV12-3/TRBV12-4 | TGTGCCAGCAGTCCCGGGCGGGGGGCTAATGAAAAACTGTTTTTT | CASSPGRGANEKLFF
. | many | TRBJ2-3 | TRBV11-2 | TGTGCCAGCAGCTTTGCGGGAAAAGGCACAGATACGCAGTATTTT | CASSFAGKGTDTQYF
. | many | TRBJ1-2 | TRBV29-1 | TGCAGCGTTGAAGGGGGGAATACTAACTATGGCTACACCTTC | CSVEGGNTNYGYTF
. | many | TRBJ1-3 | TRBV12-3/TRBV12-4 | TGTGCCAGCAGTTTAATCGGGGGCGGCTCTGGAAACACCATATATTTT | CASSLIGGGSGNTIYF
. | many | TRBJ1-3 | TRBV5-5 | TGTGCCAGCAGCTTGGGGTCCGGAACACAAGGAAACACCATATATTTT | CASSLGSGTQGNTIYF
. | many | TRBJ1-5 | TRBV28 | TGTGCCAGCAGTTTAAGGTTCCGTTTGGGGAGCGGATGGGGCAATCAGCCCCAGCATTTT | CASSLRFRLGSGWGNQPQHF
. | many | TRBJ2-1 | TRBV29-1 | TGCAGCGTTGAAGAGGTCTACAATGAGCAGTTCTTC | CSVEEVYNEQFF
. | . | TRBJ2-6 | TRBV7-7 | TGTGCTAGCAGCTTGGGGGATGGGGCCAACGTCCTGACTTTC | CASSLGDGANVLTF
. | many | TRBJ2-7 | TRBV7-9 | TGTGCCAGCAGCTCAGCTTGGGAGCAGTACTTC | CASSSAWEQYF
. | many | TRBJ2-2 | TRBV5-5 | TGTGCCAGCAGCTTGACAGGGAAAAACACCGGGGAGCTGTTTTTT | CASSLTGKNTGELFF
TRBD1 | many | TRBJ2-3 | TRBV4-1 | TGCGCCAGCAGCCCTACGAGGGACAGAGCTGAGGGCGGTAGCACAGATACGCAGTATTTT | CASSPTRDRAEGGSTDTQYF
. | many | TRBJ2-6 | TRBV7-2 | TGTGCCAGCAGTTCCCAGGGTGGTACTGGGGCCAACGTCCTGACTTTC | CASSSQGGTGANVLTF
. | many | TRBJ2-7 | TRBV9 | TGTGCCAGCAGCCCCAGCTGGGAGGCCAGCTCCTACGAGCAGTACTTC | CASSPSWEASSYEQYF
TRBD1 | many | TRBJ1-3 | TRBV5-1 | TGCGCCAGCAGCTTGGGGGCGGACAGGCCCTCTGGAAACACCATATATTTT | CASSLGADRPSGNTIYF
. | many | TRBJ2-3 | TRBV7-9 | TGTGCCAGCAGCTTGGCGGGATCGCGCCCGAGACTAAACACAGATACGCAGTATTTT | CASSLAGSRPRLNTDTQYF
TRBD1 | many | TRBJ2-5 | TRBV10-2 | TGCGCCAGCAACTCTCAGGGGGCAGGGGGGTTCAGAGAGACCCAGTACTTC | CASNSQGAGGFRETQYF
. | many | TRBJ2-5 | TRBV6-6 | TGTGCCAGCAGTTTCCGAGAGACCCAGTACTTC | CASSFRETQYF